This record covers a single T cell receptor (beta chain). Its antigen is currently unknown. At one of its ends the junction is not consistent with the germline gene, which may arise from a read error. This entry comes from a study of response to subunit inactivated influenza vaccine. TCRdb reanalysed the RT-PCR reads using MiXCR and keeps one entry per CDR3 protein. The data contain hundreds of thousands of distinct CDR3 sequences, 10% to 15% of them seen just once; the ten biggest clones take up roughly a tenth. The length of the CDR3 is 15 residues. Germline CDR1 SSHAT, CDR2 FNYEAQ (reference sequence). Study observations and caveats: Seasonal influenza vaccination, on each occasion, was suggested by the authors to recruit few new T cells.

This rearrangement joins TRBV7-7 to TRBJ2-1; 10 bases are shared with TRBD1. The material sequenced was PBMCs from blood, taken on the day of vaccination. This receptor was obtained from a man aged 50-60 years who received an inactivated influenza vaccine. CDR3 loop: CASSLGGQGNNEQFF. As DNA, the CDR3 is TGTGCCAGTAGCTTAGGGGGACAGGGGAACAATGAGCAGTTCTTC.